The present entry profiles one T cell receptor (beta chain) with its context. Assay: immunoSEQ multiplex PCR; the TCRdb copy retains only in-frame clones and omits some. The profile shows about 170,000 clones, roughly 82% of them singletons. This record belongs to a study of blood T cell repertoires in COVID-19. Turning to the study itself: The United States, Italy and Spain supplied acute and convalescent COVID-19 samples.

The sequence was collected from a woman in her sixties or seventies with acute or convalescent COVID-19. Input material: peripheral blood.

CDR3 coding DNA: TGTGCCAGCTCCGAGGACAGCTACTCCTACGAGCAGTACTTC. Protein: CASSEDSYSYEQYF. The rearrangement links TRBV18 to TRBJ2-7; D perhaps matches TRBD1 (6 bases). V was shortened by 6 bases and J by 0 bases, with 12 bases between the two germline ends. Looked up from germline, CDR1 is KGHSH and CDR2 is LQKENI. This CDR3 spans 14 amino acids.